The clone carrying this T cell receptor (beta chain) was counted a few times. This CDR3 is built from 17 residues. CDR1 and CDR2 from the germline V gene are SGHRS and YFSETQ. Losses at the gene ends were 2 bases for V and 4 bases for J; bases not matched to a gene: 6. The sample is drawn from a study of blood T cell repertoires in COVID-19. At the level of the study: Acute-phase and convalescent COVID-19 samples originated in the United States, Italy and Spain.

Assay used: immunoSEQ multiplex PCR; TCRdb lists only in-frame clones, some missing. The sample carries approximately 280,000 clones, roughly 86% recorded once. This TCR came from a woman aged 30 to 39 who had recovered from COVID-19. Sequencing input: peripheral blood. The genes are TRBV5-1 and TRBJ2-7; TRBD2 matches 16 bases. The CDR3 protein is CASSLGTSGRAGYEQYF. CDR3 nucleotides: TGCGCCAGCAGCTTAGGGACTAGCGGGAGGGCCGGGTACGAGCAGTACTTC.